This T cell receptor (beta chain) was obtained from a study of blood T cell repertoires in COVID-19. Across the whole study: Samples taken during acute and convalescent COVID-19 were collected in the United States, Italy and Spain. In each case, the material was cDNA or gDNA derived from T cells, B-cell-depleted T cells, or PBMCs.

The CDR3 runs 14 residues. In germline, CDR1 is LNHNV, CDR2 YYDKDF (reference sequence). Trimming took 0 bases from V and 4 from J, leaving 7 bases between them. A Seattle source enrolled patients during active infection and followed them longitudinally. In the authors' methods: Counts of nucleated cells, estimated from reference gene primer amplification, were obtained. Sequenced by immunoSEQ multiplex PCR; TCRdb stores in-frame clones only, minus some. The V and J calls and clone size are taken from that table; D and trimming were inferred from the DNA. The profile shows about 170,000 clones, roughly 93% of them singletons.

Specimen: peripheral blood. The receptor's source is a man younger than 35 with COVID-19, enrolled during active disease. The chain links TRBV15 to TRBJ1-5, with a possible D match to TRBD1 (5 bases). In DNA form, the CDR3 reads TGTGCCACCAGCAGAGAGGGGCCAAATCAGCCCCAGCATTTT. Translated: CATSREGPNQPQHF.